Each of the 6 T cell receptor beta chains below was sequenced from the same sample in a study of cytomegalovirus exposure and HLA in healthy donors. 13 Jbeta primers and 60 Vbeta primers were used for the PCR. Sequenced by immunoSEQ multiplex PCR; TCRdb stores in-frame clones only, minus some. The data contain about 100,000 clones, 78% of them singletons. Sequencing was done on a sample of PBMCs. The receptors come from a woman aged 55-75 years in good health and CMV-seronegative.

Regarding this clone: One end of the junction fails to match germline, which may point to a read error. This chain uses TRBV4-3 with TRBJ1-5; D perhaps matches TRBD1 (5 bases). CDR1 is LGHNA and CDR2 is YSLEER in the germline V gene. This CDR3 has 15 amino acids. CDR3 in DNA: TGCGCCAGCAGCCTCACCAAGGGGCTCAATCAGCCCCAGAATTTT. Its protein product is CASSLTKGLNQPQNF.

The rearrangement uses TRBV7-8 and TRBJ1-5, with D hard to call. Germline V gene sequence: CDR1 SGHVS, CDR2 FQNEAQ. The CDR3 is 13 residues long. V lost 5 bases, J lost 4 bases, and 9 bases lay in between. CDR3 sequence: CASSPQPNQPQHF. CDR3 nucleotide sequence: TGTGCCAGCAGCCCACAGCCGAATCAGCCCCAGCATTTT.

This clone was seen a few times. The V and J genes are TRBV19 and TRBJ2-1; TRBD2 matches at 13 bases. Germline V gives CDR1 LNHDA, CDR2 SQIVND (reference sequence). Germline trimming cut 2 bases from V and 6 bases from J; bases unmatched to any gene: 10. The CDR3 totals 18 residues. The CDR3 loop is CASSISLATSGGINEQFF. CDR3 nucleotides: TGTGCCAGTAGTATAAGCCTCGCGACTAGCGGGGGGATCAATGAGCAGTTCTTC.

The J gene is TRBJ2-1, the V gene TRBV7-9; D not resolved. CDR3 size: 11 residues. The V end lost 4 bases, the J end lost 8 bases, and 6 bases lay between the germline ends. CDR1 and CDR2 from the germline V gene are SEHNR and FQNEAQ (reference sequence). The CDR3 DNA reads as TGTGCCAGCAGCTACAGCTATGAGCAGTTCTTC. This gives the protein CASSYSYEQFF.

The chain carries TRBV7-9 and TRBJ1-2; 9 bases map to TRBD1. The CDR3 runs to 14 residues. V shed 1 base, J shed 7 bases, and the junction held 4 bases outside the gene matches. Per germline, CDR1 SEHNR and CDR2 FQNEAQ (reference sequence). Here the CDR3 DNA reads TGTGCCAGCAGCTTAGGGGACAGGGCGAGTGGCTACACCTTC. As protein: CASSLGDRASGYTF.

J is TRBJ2-7 and V is TRBV5-4; D might be TRBD1 (6 bases). V lost 3 bases, J lost 5 bases, and 21 bases lay in between. CDR3 length: 16 amino acids. From germline, CDR1 is SGHNT and CDR2 YYREEE (reference sequence). The DNA for the CDR3 is TGTGCCAGCAGCTCAGGACCGACAGGCCGAATGGACGAGCAGTACTTC. As protein: CASSSGPTGRMDEQYF.